The 14 T cell receptor beta chains below all came from one sample that was sequenced in a study of T cell responses to AZD1222 COVID-19 vaccine. Some clones are missing from TCRdb's copy, which holds only in-frame ones; the method was immunoSEQ multiplex PCR. The sample lists more than 110,000 clones, roughly 90% occurring once. The input for sequencing was peripheral blood, taken on day 0 of AZD1222 vaccination. Receptors were obtained from an adult in good health.

This chain connects TRBV9 to TRBJ2-7; tentatively, D is TRBD1 or TRBD2 (5 bases each). From germline, CDR1 is SGDLS and CDR2 YYNGEE. There are 16 residues in the CDR3. V was shortened by 3 bases and J by 4 bases, with 20 bases between the two germline ends. The CDR3 protein is CASSEGPGMNGYEQYF. CDR3 nucleotides: TGTGCCAGCAGCGAGGGACCGGGGATGAACGGGTACGAGCAGTACTTC.

The J gene is TRBJ2-3, the V gene TRBV6-4; TRBD1 matches 7 bases. In germline, CDR1 is MRHNA, CDR2 SNTAGT. The CDR3 consists of 15 residues. The V and J ends lost 5 bases and 4 bases, in that order; junction bases with no gene match: 9. The CDR3 nucleotides are TGTGCCAGCAGTAAAGGACAGGCGACCGCAGATACGCAGTATTTT. Protein: CASSKGQATADTQYF.

This rearrangement joins TRBV7-2 to TRBJ2-1, with TRBD2 identical over 7 bases. The ends lost 4 bases at V and 6 bases at J; junction bases unmatched: 15. The CDR3 contains 17 residues. Germline assignment: CDR1 SGHTA and CDR2 FQGNSA. The CDR3 reads CASSSILYGRRGNEQFF. The DNA of the CDR3 is TGTGCCAGCAGCTCGATCCTTTACGGGAGGAGGGGCAATGAGCAGTTCTTC.

This clone was seen a few times. The chain carries TRBV27 and TRBJ2-1; TRBD2 is a possible D gene (7 bases). Germline CDR1 MNHEY, CDR2 SMNVEV (reference sequence). V lost 5 bases to trimming and J lost 3 bases, with 23 bases between them. This CDR3 has 18 amino acids. CDR3 bases: TGTGCCAGCAGTGGGGGAGGCGGGGGCCCCCAGGGCTACAATGAGCAGTTCTTC. It codes for CASSGGGGGPQGYNEQFF.

V gene TRBV9 combines with J gene TRBJ2-7; TRBD2 might be the D (6 bases). CDR1 is SGDLS and CDR2 is YYNGEE in the germline V gene. This CDR3 is 15 amino acids long. V lost 0 bases to trimming and J lost 6 bases, with 16 bases between them. The DNA of the CDR3 is TGTGCCAGCAGCGTAGGGGGACTCGACACCACCGAGCAGTACTTC. The encoded protein is CASSVGGLDTTEQYF.

The chain carries TRBV7-2 and TRBJ2-5; 7 nucleotides agree with TRBD1. Germline-derived CDR1 and CDR2 are SGHTA and FQGNSA. V trimming: 4 bases; J trimming: 3 bases; junction bases outside the gene matches: 8. The CDR3 spans 15 residues. The CDR3 here is CASSSHSGTEETQYF. As DNA, the CDR3 is TGTGCCAGCAGCTCCCATTCCGGGACAGAAGAGACCCAGTACTTC.

The V call is TRBV15, the J call TRBJ1-5; D is ambiguous. CDR3 size: 16 residues. V was cut by 1 base and J by 2 bases, with 12 bases left in between. Germline-derived CDR1 and CDR2 are LNHNV and YYDKDF (reference sequence). The CDR3: CATSRVTLSGNQPQHF. CDR3 bases: TGTGCCACCAGCAGAGTCACCCTTTCGGGCAATCAGCCCCAGCATTTT.

This rearrangement joins TRBV28 to TRBJ2-7, with D unclear. Trimming removed 2 bases at V and 1 base at J, with 9 bases between. The germline gives CDR1 MDHEN, CDR2 SYDVKM. CDR3 length: 14 amino acids. In nucleotides, the CDR3 is TGTGCCAGCAGTTTAGTTACAGTATCCTACGAGCAGTACTTC. Translation: CASSLVTVSYEQYF. Looking up the rest from reference TRBV28 and TRBJ2-7 gives the full variable domain: DVKVTQSSRYLVKRTGEKVFLECVQDMDHENMFWYRQDPGLGLRLIYFSYDVKMKEKGDIPEGYSVSREKKERFSLILESASTNQTSMYLCASSLVTVSYEQYFGPGTRLTVT.

The chain joins TRBV20-1 to TRBJ2-2; perhaps TRBD1 as D (5 bases). The germline V and J ends were trimmed by 3 bases and 0 bases, with 8 bases remaining between them. The germline CDR1 and CDR2 sequences are DFQATT and SNEGSKA (reference sequence). This CDR3 is 14 amino acids long. The CDR3 region has the DNA TGCAGTGCTAGTGGGGCCCCGAACACCGGGGAGCTGTTTTTT. It translates to CSASGAPNTGELFF.

The rearrangement uses TRBV2 and TRBJ1-5; D is unclear. This CDR3 contains 12 residues. Germline V gene data show CDR1 as SNHLY and CDR2 as FYNNEI. Deletions cut 6 bases from V and 7 bases from J, with 10 bases between. CDR3 sequence (DNA): TGTGCCAGCAGGGGTACGAAGCAGCCCCAGCATTTT. Amino acids: CASRGTKQPQHF.

The V call is TRBV30, the J call TRBJ2-7, with 9 bases that match TRBD1. The CDR3 has 14 residues. CDR1 GTSNPN and CDR2 SVGIG come from the germline V gene (reference sequence). With 2 bases clipped from V and 5 bases from J, the junction kept 7 bases outside the gene matches. This CDR3 reads CAWSSGTGSDEQYF. DNA of the CDR3: TGTGCCTGGAGTTCCGGGACAGGGTCCGACGAGCAGTACTTC. The full variable domain, rest sourced from reference TRBV30 and TRBJ2-7, is SQTIHQWPATLVQPVGSPLSLECTVEGTSNPNLYWYRQAAGRGLQLLFYSVGIGQISSEVPQNLSASRPQDRQFILSSKKLLLSDSGFYLCAWSSGTGSDEQYFGPGTRLTVT.

The genes are TRBV25-1 and TRBJ1-6; D perhaps matches TRBD1 (6 bases). Trimming pared 3 bases from V and 7 bases from J, leaving 16 bases between. The germline V gene has CDR1 MGHDK and CDR2 SYGVNS. The CDR3 extends over 16 amino acids. This chain's CDR3 is CASSDAAGVANSPLHF. CDR3 bases: TGTGCCAGCAGTGATGCAGCAGGGGTTGCGAATTCACCCCTCCACTTT.

The CDR3: CASSPSHPISYINSPLHF. DNA of the CDR3: TGTGCCAGCAGCCCATCGCATCCCATTTCATACATCAATTCACCCCTCCACTTT. This chain uses TRBV3-1 (or the pseudogene TRBV3-2) with TRBJ1-6; D gene ambiguous. Germline assignment: CDR1 LGHDT and CDR2 YNNKEL (reference sequence). CDR3 length: 18 amino acids. Trimming cost V 4 bases and J 7 bases, with 23 bases left between them.

The chain links TRBV28 to TRBJ2-1, with 8 bases matching TRBD2. Germline loops: CDR1 MDHEN, CDR2 SYDVKM. Trimming cost V 5 bases and J 7 bases; bases outside gene matches: 10. The CDR3 consists of 15 residues. The CDR3 bases are TGTGCCAGCAGTACACGGGAGGGCCGAGGGAATGAGCAGTTCTTC. Amino acids: CASSTREGRGNEQFF.